The 27 T cell receptor beta chains presented below share a single source sample, sequenced in a study of cytomegalovirus exposure and HLA in healthy donors. Amplification used 60 Vbeta primers and 13 Jbeta primers. Here immunoSEQ multiplex PCR was the method, and the copy in TCRdb shows in-frame clones only, minus some. In the table there are under 55,000 clones, about 73% of which are singletons. The specimen was PBMCs. Receptors were obtained from a young man in good health and CMV-seronegative.

This chain joins TRBV6-5 and TRBJ2-7; D unresolved. Germline V gene sequence: CDR1 MNHEY, CDR2 SVGAGI. V was pared by 2 bases and J by 3 bases, with 11 bases between. The CDR3 length is 14 residues. CDR3 DNA: TGTGCCAGCAGTTACAGTCGAGCCTTCTACGAGCAGTACTTC. Its translation is CASSYSRAFYEQYF.

This chain joins TRBV7-9 and TRBJ1-6; D might be TRBD1 (5 bases). The CDR3 spans 14 residues. V was shortened by 1 base and J by 10 bases, with 11 bases between the two germline ends. Germline loops: CDR1 SEHNR, CDR2 FQNEAQ (reference sequence). The CDR3, as DNA: TGTGCCAGCAGCTTAGGTCAGGGCAGCTCACCCCTCCACTTT. This gives the protein CASSLGQGSSPLHF.

V gene TRBV7-2 combines with J gene TRBJ1-2; a possible D gene is TRBD1 (5 bases). The CDR3 loop spans 14 amino acids. The V end lost 0 bases, the J end lost 2 bases, and 7 bases lay between the germline ends. Per germline, CDR1 SGHTA and CDR2 FQGNSA. CDR3 loop: CASSLAPGNYGYTF. DNA for the CDR3: TGTGCCAGCAGCTTAGCGCCAGGGAACTATGGCTACACCTTC.

The chain recombines TRBV28 with TRBJ2-1; 7 nucleotides match TRBD1. Trimming removed 6 bases from V and 8 bases from J; junction bases left unmatched: 13. Germline V gives CDR1 MDHEN, CDR2 SYDVKM. The CDR3 has 15 residues. CDR3 in DNA: TGTGCCAGCAGGACAACGGGACAGAGAATTGATGAGCAGTTCTTC. This encodes CASRTTGQRIDEQFF. Complete variable domain (other parts from reference TRBV28 and TRBJ2-1): DVKVTQSSRYLVKRTGEKVFLECVQDMDHENMFWYRQDPGLGLRLIYFSYDVKMKEKGDIPEGYSVSREKKERFSLILESASTNQTSMYLCASRTTGQRIDEQFFGPGTRLTVL.

This sequence joins TRBV7-2 and TRBJ2-7; a possible D gene is TRBD2 (6 bases). The CDR3 runs to 14 residues. Germline CDR1 SGHTA, CDR2 FQGNSA. V was pared by 7 bases and J by 3 bases, with 16 bases between. In DNA form, the CDR3 reads TGTGCCAGCACGTTCGGTGGGGGGATCTACGAGCAGTACTTC. Residues: CASTFGGGIYEQYF.

The CDR3 here is CASRTSGTLPFF. CDR3 in DNA: TGTGCCAGCAGGACGAGCGGGACGCTCCCCTTCTTC. This chain uses TRBV28 with TRBJ2-1; the match to TRBD2 covers 7 bases. The germline gives CDR1 MDHEN, CDR2 SYDVKM. The length of the CDR3 is 12 residues. After removal of 6 bases from V and 16 bases from J, the junction contained 12 bases not matched to a gene.

This chain links TRBV10-1 with TRBJ2-7, with 7 bases identical to TRBD1. The CDR3 consists of 13 residues. With V trimmed by 8 bases and J by 2 bases, 6 bases remained unmatched. Germline V gene lookup returns CDR1 WNHNN and CDR2 SYGVQD (reference sequence). The CDR3 nucleotides are TGCGCCAGCCAAAACAGGGGCACCTACGAGCAGTACTTC. Translating gives CASQNRGTYEQYF.

The rearrangement joins TRBV2 to TRBJ1-1, with D unclear. The V gene's germline CDR1 is SNHLY and CDR2 FYNNEI. The V gene lost 7 bases and the J gene lost 6 bases, with 15 bases spanning the gap. This CDR3 spans 13 amino acids. The CDR3 bases are TGTGCCAGCATCGGACCGGGGTCGGCTGAAGCTTTCTTT. This sequence encodes CASIGPGSAEAFF.

The V call is TRBV23-1, the J call TRBJ2-1; TRBD2 aligns across 9 bases. TRBV23-1 is recorded as an ORF, its role being uncertain. This CDR3 has 15 residues. The V gene end was trimmed by 11 bases and the J gene end by 0 bases; junction bases not matched to a gene: 8. The DNA for the CDR3 is TGCGCCGGCCGACTAGCGGATCACTCCTACAATGAGCAGTTCTTC. This gives the protein CAGRLADHSYNEQFF.

The chain combines TRBV7-3 with TRBJ2-1; 7 nucleotides line up with TRBD2. The CDR3 totals 14 residues. V lost 4 bases and J lost 7; bases outside the gene matches: 7. The germline gives CDR1 SGHTA, CDR2 FQGTGA. The CDR3 sequence is CASSSVSSGNEQFF. For the CDR3, the DNA is TGTGCCAGCAGCTCTGTTAGTAGCGGGAATGAGCAGTTCTTC.

J is TRBJ2-7 and V is TRBV6-5, with 8 bases fitting TRBD1. V lost 6 bases and J lost 4; bases outside the gene matches: 8. Germline V lookup: CDR1 MNHEY, CDR2 SVGAGI. The CDR3 has 14 amino acids. This CDR3 reads CASRRTGIPYEQYF. The CDR3, as DNA: TGTGCCAGCAGGAGGACAGGGATTCCTTACGAGCAGTACTTC.

V and J are TRBV28 and TRBJ1-1, with 8 bases fitting TRBD1. CDR1 is MDHEN, CDR2 SYDVKM, per germline. V trimming: 6 bases; J trimming: 5 bases; junction bases outside the gene matches: 8. CDR3 length: 14 amino acids. CDR3 bases: TGTGCCAGCAGCGCAGGGGGCGCGAGGACTGAAGCTTTCTTT. It specifies CASSAGGARTEAFF.

In nucleotides, the CDR3 is TGTGCCAGCAGCTCGAACAGGGGGAGGGATCAGCCCCAGCATTTT. Residues: CASSSNRGRDQPQHF. The chain employs TRBV7-2 and TRBJ1-5, with 8 bases identical to TRBD1. Germline V gives CDR1 SGHTA, CDR2 FQGNSA. The CDR3 has 15 amino acids. V shed 4 bases, J shed 5 bases, and the junction held 7 bases outside the gene matches.

J is TRBJ1-2 and V is TRBV9; D perhaps matches TRBD1 (5 bases). This CDR3 has 15 residues. CDR1 is SGDLS, CDR2 YYNGEE, per germline. V was shortened by 0 bases and J by 1 base, with 10 bases between the two germline ends. CDR3 nucleotides: TGTGCCAGCAGCGTAGGTCCAGGGATTAACTATGGCTACACCTTC. As protein: CASSVGPGINYGYTF.

This clone has only one observation. V and J are TRBV7-8 and TRBJ2-1; 9 nucleotides agree with TRBD2. The CDR3 is made up of 15 amino acids. CDR1 and CDR2 (germline): SGHVS, FQNEAQ. V trimming: 0 bases; J trimming: 8 bases; junction bases outside the gene matches: 5. This CDR3 is CASSLALGLADEQFF. The DNA for the CDR3 is TGTGCCAGCAGCTTAGCGTTGGGACTAGCAGATGAGCAGTTCTTC.

On this clone: A read error may produce the germline difference seen at one junction end. The chain links TRBV7-6 to TRBJ2-3; the D gene is possibly TRBD1 (5 bases). Germline-derived CDR1 and CDR2 are SGHVS and FNYEAQ. The CDR3 sequence is 13 residues long. This chain's CDR3 is CASSLVVDTWLSF. The DNA for the CDR3 is TGTGCCAGCAGCTTAGTCGTGGACACCTGGTTGTCCTTT.

This clone was seen more than once but under ten times. The CDR3: CASSPRDRGYRNTIYF. The CDR3 DNA sequence: TGTGCCAGCAGCCCCCGGGACAGGGGTTACAGAAACACCATATATTTT. This chain links TRBV7-2 with TRBJ1-3, with TRBD1 matching over 10 bases. Per germline, CDR1 SGHTA and CDR2 FQGNSA. The CDR3 has 16 amino acids. The ends lost 5 bases at V and 5 bases at J; junction bases unmatched: 9.

This clone is a singleton in its sample. CDR3 nucleotide sequence: TGTGCCAGCAGCAACGGGGGGGACAGGGAAGAGACCCAGTACTTC. As protein: CASSNGGDREETQYF. V is TRBV21-1 and J is TRBJ2-5; the table gives TRBD1 as D, unverified against the DNA. TRBV21-1 has pseudogene status. This CDR3 has 15 residues.

In this sample, this clone turned up a few times. The gene calls are TRBV28 and TRBJ1-1; possible D gene TRBD1, 5 bases. The CDR3 loop spans 11 amino acids. Trimming took off 11 bases at V and 6 bases at J, with 13 bases between the two ends. Germline V lookup: CDR1 MDHEN, CDR2 SYDVKM. The CDR3 region is CALKGLSEAFF. Written as DNA, the CDR3 is TGTGCCTTAAAGGGACTCTCTGAAGCTTTCTTT.

This clone was seen more than once but under ten times. The chain links TRBV7-9 to TRBJ1-1, with D unresolved. The CDR3 totals 12 residues. Germline CDR1 is SEHNR and CDR2 is FQNEAQ (reference sequence). V shed 2 bases and J shed 6 bases, with 7 bases lying between them. The CDR3: CASSLTGPEAFF. DNA of the CDR3: TGTGCCAGCAGCTTAACGGGTCCTGAAGCTTTCTTT.

The chain employs TRBV10-3 and TRBJ1-2; perhaps TRBD1 as D (6 bases). The CDR3 runs to 14 residues. V gave up 7 bases and J gave up 8 bases, with 20 bases separating them. CDR1 and CDR2 (germline): ENHRY, SYGVKD. CDR3 DNA sequence: TGTGCCATCAAAGAGGGGGGGGCGCGCTTAGGCTACACCTTC. Translating gives CAIKEGGARLGYTF.

V gene TRBV4-3 combines with J gene TRBJ2-7, with 8 bases that match TRBD2. The length of the CDR3 is 17 residues. Looked up from germline, CDR1 is LGHNA and CDR2 is YSLEER. V shed 0 bases and J 0 bases; nucleotides not matched to a gene: 7. The CDR3 DNA reads as TGCGCCAGCAGCCAAGATACTAGCGGCGCGAGCTCCTACGAGCAGTACTTC. Its translation is CASSQDTSGASSYEQYF.

This clone appeared a few times. The rearrangement links TRBV2 to TRBJ1-2, with 7 bases that match TRBD1. This CDR3 has 15 amino acids. The V gene end was trimmed by 8 bases and the J gene end by 8 bases; junction bases not matched to a gene: 17. CDR1 is SNHLY, CDR2 FYNNEI, per germline. The CDR3 region has the DNA TGTGCCAGCGAGGCTTACAGGGGAGGAATAGACGGCTACACCTTC. This encodes CASEAYRGGIDGYTF.

V gene TRBV6-5 combines with J gene TRBJ1-5; D gene unclear. The germline V gene has CDR1 MNHEY and CDR2 SVGAGI. V was shortened by 8 bases and J by 2 bases, with 13 bases between the two germline ends. The CDR3 runs to 14 residues. CDR3 bases: TGTGCCAGCGGCGAGAGGTGGGGCAATCAGCCCCAGCATTTT. Amino acids: CASGERWGNQPQHF.

This chain links TRBV5-1 with TRBJ1-1; no reliable D call. The germline V gene encodes CDR1 SGHRS and CDR2 YFSETQ. Trimming removed 1 base at V and 2 bases at J, with 9 bases between. The length of the CDR3 is 14 residues. The CDR3 region has the DNA TGCGCCAGCAGCTTGCAGGCAGCCAACACTGAAGCTTTCTTT. Its translation: CASSLQAANTEAFF.

The rearrangement joins TRBV11-2 to TRBJ2-1; 7 bases map to TRBD2. The length of the CDR3 is 14 residues. V lost 5 bases and J lost 0; bases outside the gene matches: 1. Germline V gene data show CDR1 as SGHAT and CDR2 as FQNNGV. CDR3 sequence: CASSPSGSYNEQFF. CDR3 nucleotide sequence: TGTGCCAGCAGCCCTAGCGGCTCCTACAATGAGCAGTTCTTC. The full variable domain, rest sourced from reference TRBV11-2 and TRBJ2-1, is EAGVAQSPRYKIIEKRQSVAFWCNPISGHATLYWYQQILGQGPKLLIQFQNNGVVDDSQLPKDRFSAERLKGVDSTLKIQPAKLEDSAVYLCASSPSGSYNEQFFGPGTRLTVL.

The V call is TRBV5-6, the J call TRBJ2-7; D gene ambiguous. Germline V CDR1 and CDR2: SGHDT, YYEEEE. Between the trimmed V and J ends, which lost 4 bases and 3 bases, there was a span of 8 bases. This CDR3 region has 12 residues. The CDR3 DNA reads as TGTGCCAGCAGCGCGAAGAACTACGAGCAGTACTTC. Translating it yields CASSAKNYEQYF.